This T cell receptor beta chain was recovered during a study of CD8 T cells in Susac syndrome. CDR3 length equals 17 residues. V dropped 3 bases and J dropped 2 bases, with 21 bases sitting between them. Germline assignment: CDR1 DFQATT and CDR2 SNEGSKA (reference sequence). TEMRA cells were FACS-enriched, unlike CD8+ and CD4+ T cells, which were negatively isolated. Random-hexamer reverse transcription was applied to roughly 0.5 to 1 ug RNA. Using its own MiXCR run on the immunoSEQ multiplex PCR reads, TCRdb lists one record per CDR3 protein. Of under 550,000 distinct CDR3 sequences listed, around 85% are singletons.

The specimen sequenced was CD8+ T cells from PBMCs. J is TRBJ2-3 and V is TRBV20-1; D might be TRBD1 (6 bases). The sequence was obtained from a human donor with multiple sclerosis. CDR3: CSARGYYRDPNTDTQYF. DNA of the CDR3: TGCAGTGCTAGGGGATACTACAGGGACCCCAACACAGATACGCAGTATTTT.